The next 28 T cell receptor beta chains were all read from a single sample in a study of T cell repertoires in cytomegalovirus infection. Which antigens these TCRs recognize remains unknown. TCRdb re-called the reads with MiXCR, one entry per CDR3 protein. The sample contains about 110,000 distinct CDR3 sequences, around 45% of which appear only once. Here the sequenced sample was CD8+ T cells from cultured PBMCs, taken from culture after CMV antigen stimulation. The source of these receptors is a human donor in good health (CMV status not recorded). Some clones in this sample may be carry-over from other donors' samples.

This clonotype was found a few times. The chain combines TRBV2 with TRBJ1-1, with a tentative D call TRBD1 (6 bases). V shed 3 bases and J shed 4 bases, with 12 bases lying between them. There are 14 residues in the CDR3. Germline assignment: CDR1 SNHLY and CDR2 FYNNEI. CDR3 region: CASSDSRQVTEAFF. The DNA of the CDR3 is TGTGCCAGCAGTGACAGTCGACAGGTCACTGAAGCTTTCTTT. The full variable domain, rest sourced from reference TRBV2 and TRBJ1-1, is EPEVTQTPSHQVTQMGQEVILRCVPISNHLYFYWYRQILGQKVEFLVSFYNNEISEKSEIFDDQFSVERPDGSNFTLKIRSTKLEDSAMYFCASSDSRQVTEAFFGQGTRLTVV.

V usage is TRBV5-4 and J usage is TRBJ2-3, with a possible D match to TRBD2 (5 bases). The CDR3 runs to 12 residues. V was trimmed by 4 bases and J by 6 bases, leaving 9 bases between them. The germline CDR1 and CDR2 sequences are SGHNT and YYREEE (reference sequence). CDR3 region: CASSGGLDTQYF. CDR3 nucleotides: TGTGCCAGCAGCGGAGGACTTGATACGCAGTATTTT. Full variable domain (outside the CDR3, taken from reference TRBV5-4 and TRBJ2-3): ETGVTQSPTHLIKTRGQQVTLRCSSQSGHNTVSWYQQALGQGPQFIFQYYREEENGRGNFPPRFSGLQFPNYSSELNVNALELDDSALYLCASSGGLDTQYFGPGTRLTVL.

This clonotype has a handful of counts. The chain couples TRBV19 to TRBJ1-4, with 7 bases lining up with TRBD1. The CDR3 covers 14 residues. Per the germline V gene, CDR1 is LNHDA and CDR2 is SQIVND (reference sequence). The V segment lost 7 bases and the J segment 5 bases; nucleotides outside the gene matches: 7. The CDR3 DNA reads TGTGCCAGTAAACCGGGACAGAAAAATGAAAAACTGTTTTTT. It translates to CASKPGQKNEKLFF.

The chain combines TRBV2 with TRBJ1-2, with D uncertain. The length of the CDR3 is 11 residues. Germline CDR1 SNHLY, CDR2 FYNNEI. V dropped 6 bases and J dropped 6 bases, with 8 bases sitting between them. The CDR3 bases are TGTGCCAGCAGCGCTCGGGATGGCTACACCTTC. It translates to CASSARDGYTF.

The chain joins TRBV9 to TRBJ2-3; tentatively, D is TRBD1 (5 bases). Germline-derived CDR1 and CDR2 are SGDLS and YYNGEE. The length of the CDR3 is 15 residues. V dropped 0 bases and J dropped 4 bases, with 12 bases sitting between them. CDR3 protein: CASSVVRDPSDTQYF. For the CDR3, the DNA is TGTGCCAGCAGCGTAGTCAGGGATCCCTCAGATACGCAGTATTTT.

This chain connects TRBV27 to TRBJ2-3, with 9 bases aligning to TRBD2. The length of the CDR3 is 15 residues. Germline V gene data show CDR1 as MNHEY and CDR2 as SMNVEV (reference sequence). The V gene end was trimmed by 3 bases and the J gene end by 1 base; junction bases not matched to a gene: 2. The CDR3, as DNA: TGTGCCAGCAGTTTTGGACTAGCGCGCACAGATACGCAGTATTTT. This translates into CASSFGLARTDTQYF.

The chain recombines TRBV7-9 with TRBJ2-7; 7 bases fit TRBD1. Germline-derived CDR1 and CDR2 are SEHNR and FQNEAQ (reference sequence). The CDR3 spans 15 residues. Trimming took 1 base from V and 4 from J; bases not matched to a gene: 7. CDR3 sequence (DNA): TGTGCCAGCAGCTTAGAGTCGACAGGGACGTACGAGCAGTACTTC. It codes for CASSLESTGTYEQYF.

This clonotype was counted a few times. V is TRBV7-6 and J is TRBJ2-3; 14 nucleotides agree with TRBD2. Germline V gene sequence: CDR1 SGHVS, CDR2 FNYEAQ. The CDR3 runs to 17 residues. V was pared by 1 base and J by 1 base, with 1 base of the junction left unmatched. The CDR3 region is CASSLVGLAGGTDTQYF. CDR3 DNA: TGTGCCAGCAGCTTAGTGGGACTAGCGGGGGGCACAGATACGCAGTATTTT.

This rearrangement joins TRBV7-6 to TRBJ2-2, with D perhaps TRBD1 or TRBD2 (6 bases each). V was cut by 5 bases and J by 4 bases, with 20 bases left in between. Germline values: CDR1 SGHVS, CDR2 FNYEAQ. This CDR3 is 17 amino acids long. CDR3 loop: CASSILDIGGGTGELFF. The CDR3 DNA sequence: TGTGCCAGCAGCATCCTGGACATCGGGGGCGGCACCGGGGAGCTGTTTTTT. Filled out from reference TRBV7-6 and TRBJ2-2, the complete variable domain reads GAGVSQSPRYKVTKRGQDVALRCDPISGHVSLYWYRQALGQGPEFLTYFNYEAQQDKSGLPNDRFSAERPEGSISTLTIQRTEQRDSAMYRCASSILDIGGGTGELFFGEGSRLTVL.

This clonotype was observed a few times. This rearrangement joins TRBV20-1 to TRBJ2-7, with 8 positions matching TRBD1. The germline gives CDR1 DFQATT, CDR2 SNEGSKA (reference sequence). V lost 3 bases and J lost 4; bases outside the gene matches: 14. The CDR3 extends over 16 amino acids. CDR3 nucleotides: TGCAGTGCTAGCGAGCCTTTGGCAGGGGGCCTTTACGAGCAGTACTTC. Protein: CSASEPLAGGLYEQYF.

For the CDR3, the DNA is TGTGCCAGCGGTAAAAACGGACAGGGTAATCAGCCCCAGCATTTT. Protein product: CASGKNGQGNQPQHF. The chain joins TRBV2 to TRBJ1-5; 8 bases are a match to TRBD1. The CDR3 consists of 15 residues. V lost 8 bases and J lost 4; bases outside the gene matches: 10. Looked up from germline, CDR1 is SNHLY and CDR2 is FYNNEI. The full variable domain, completed using reference TRBV2 and TRBJ1-5, is EPEVTQTPSHQVTQMGQEVILRCVPISNHLYFYWYRQILGQKVEFLVSFYNNEISEKSEIFDDQFSVERPDGSNFTLKIRSTKLEDSAMYFCASGKNGQGNQPQHFGDGTRLSIL.

This clonotype has a count of ten or more. The rearrangement uses TRBV7-9 and TRBJ2-3; perhaps TRBD1 as D (5 bases). CDR1 is SEHNR, CDR2 FQNEAQ, per germline (reference sequence). The V end lost 1 base, the J end lost 0 bases, and 8 bases lay between the germline ends. The CDR3 is 15 residues long. CDR3 nucleotides: TGTGCCAGCAGCTTAGGGGGCCTAAGCACAGATACGCAGTATTTT. Translation gives CASSLGGLSTDTQYF.

For this clonotype: A junction end diverges from the germline sequence, so it may reflect a read error. The chain has TRBV5-5 and TRBJ2-1, with no clear D. This CDR3 region has 11 residues. The germline V gene has CDR1 SGHKS and CDR2 YYEKEE (reference sequence). In DNA, the CDR3 is TGTGTCAGCAGCTTCCCCAATGAGCAGTTCTTC. Translated, it gives CVSSFPNEQFF.

V usage is TRBV19 and J usage is TRBJ1-4, with TRBD1 matching 8 bases. Per the germline V gene, CDR1 is LNHDA and CDR2 is SQIVND (reference sequence). This CDR3 spans 17 amino acids. Losses at the gene ends were 3 bases for V and 0 bases for J; bases not matched to a gene: 6. CDR3 nucleotides: TGTGCCAGTAGTATGAGGCGGACAGGGCCAACTAATGAAAAACTGTTTTTT. It encodes CASSMRRTGPTNEKLFF.

V and J are TRBV5-5 and TRBJ2-7, with a possible D match to TRBD1 (6 bases). Germline V gene sequence: CDR1 SGHKS, CDR2 YYEKEE (reference sequence). V was shortened by 4 bases and J by 0 bases, with 11 bases between the two germline ends. The CDR3 is made up of 14 amino acids. CDR3 coding DNA: TGTGCCAGCAGCCACACAGGGCCCTCCTACGAGCAGTACTTC. Its protein is CASSHTGPSYEQYF. The full variable domain, with the rest looked up from reference TRBV5-5 and TRBJ2-7, is DAGVTQSPTHLIKTRGQQVTLRCSPISGHKSVSWYQQVLGQGPQFIFQYYEKEERGRGNFPDRFSARQFPNYSSELNVNALLLGDSALYLCASSHTGPSYEQYFGPGTRLTVT.

The gene calls are TRBV27 and TRBJ2-1, with a weak D call TRBD2 (5 bases). The germline V and J ends were trimmed by 0 bases and 4 bases, with 13 bases remaining between them. Germline V lookup: CDR1 MNHEY, CDR2 SMNVEV (reference sequence). The CDR3 length is 16 residues. CDR3 sequence (DNA): TGTGCCAGCAGTTTATCTTCTAGCTTCGTGTACAATGAGCAGTTCTTC. Its translation: CASSLSSSFVYNEQFF.

V is TRBV7-8 and J is TRBJ2-1, with D tentatively TRBD1 (7 bases). Germline CDR1 and CDR2: SGHVS and FQNEAQ. V was clipped by 1 base and J by 4 bases, with 11 bases between them. The CDR3 totals 15 residues. The CDR3 DNA follows: TGTGCCAGCAGCTTAGGACAGGGAGGTTACAATGAGCAGTTCTTC. Protein product: CASSLGQGGYNEQFF. Full variable domain (remainder filled in from reference TRBV7-8 and TRBJ2-1): GAGVSQSPRYKVAKRGQDVALRCDPISGHVSLFWYQQALGQGPEFLTYFQNEAQLDKSGLPSDRFFAERPEGSVSTLKIQRTQQEDSAVYLCASSLGQGGYNEQFFGPGTRLTVL.

This clonotype was seen a few times. This sequence joins TRBV11-2 and TRBJ1-5, with 10 bases identical to TRBD1. The CDR3 has 16 amino acids. The V gene end was trimmed by 5 bases and the J gene end by 8 bases; junction bases not matched to a gene: 12. In germline, CDR1 is SGHAT, CDR2 FQNNGV. This CDR3 reads CASSDPYRDRGEPQHF. CDR3 DNA sequence: TGTGCCAGCAGCGACCCTTACCGGGACAGGGGTGAGCCCCAGCATTTT.

This clonotype has a handful of counts. The rearrangement links TRBV20-1 to TRBJ1-3; D might be TRBD1 (6 bases). This CDR3 contains 16 residues. Germline V gene lookup returns CDR1 DFQATT and CDR2 SNEGSKA (reference sequence). V was cut by 3 bases and J by 3 bases, with 18 bases left in between. In DNA form, the CDR3 reads TGCAGTGCTAGGACCCGCCCAGGGGCGGGTGGAAACACCATATATTTT. Translation: CSARTRPGAGGNTIYF.

This clonotype showed up just once. The chain employs TRBV6-1 and TRBJ2-7, with TRBD1 matching 9 bases. This CDR3 is built from 16 residues. Unmatched junction bases numbered 11, after V lost 2 bases and J lost 6 bases. Germline CDR1 is MNHNS and CDR2 is SASEGT. The CDR3 region is CASSENLGTGLSEQYF. CDR3 bases: TGTGCCAGCAGTGAAAACTTGGGGACAGGGCTGAGCGAGCAGTACTTC.

The chain joins TRBV12-3 or TRBV12-4 to TRBJ2-3; weak D call: TRBD2 (6 bases). This CDR3 contains 14 residues. V lost 3 bases, J lost 8 bases, and 15 bases lay in between. CDR3: CASSLSLAHGTQYF. As DNA, the CDR3 is TGTGCCAGCAGTTTGTCACTAGCTCACGGTACGCAGTATTTT.

J is TRBJ1-4 and V is TRBV4-1; no firm D call. V was cut by 5 bases and J by 0 bases, with 13 bases left in between. In germline, CDR1 is MGHRA, CDR2 YSYEKL. The CDR3 has 16 residues. CDR3 nucleotide sequence: TGCGCCAGCAGCACCGGGTCCACCCCAACTAATGAAAAACTGTTTTTT. It translates to CASSTGSTPTNEKLFF.

In this sample, this clonotype turned up a few times. The chain links TRBV7-6 to TRBJ1-1; D call uncertain. V lost 3 bases and J lost 4, with 15 bases in between. CDR1 is SGHVS and CDR2 is FNYEAQ in the germline V gene. This CDR3 comprises 15 residues. The CDR3: CASSLGSPGGTEAFF. The CDR3 DNA reads as TGTGCCAGCAGCTTGGGGTCCCCGGGAGGCACTGAAGCTTTCTTT.

The chain joins TRBV5-1 to TRBJ1-6, with D possibly matching TRBD1 (5 bases). CDR3 length equals 16 residues. V was trimmed by 0 bases and J by 4 bases, leaving 11 bases between them. CDR1 and CDR2 from the germline V gene are SGHRS and YFSETQ. The CDR3 DNA reads TGCGCCAGCAGCTTGGCCGGTCAGGGATATAATTCACCCCTCCACTTT. Residues: CASSLAGQGYNSPLHF.

Notes on this clonotype: A much larger clone lies a single base off, so this may be a read error. This chain links TRBV11-2 with TRBJ2-2, with TRBD2 matching 13 bases. V dropped 1 base and J dropped 5; count of bases not matched to a gene: 4. Germline-derived CDR1 and CDR2 are SGHAT and FQNNGV. CDR3 length: 17 amino acids. The CDR3 DNA reads TGTGCCAGCAGCTTAGGACTAGCGGGGGGAGGAACCGGGGAGCTGTTTTTT. Translated, it gives CASSLGLAGGGTGELFF.

A few counts support this clonotype. The V call is TRBV6-2 or TRBV6-3, the J call TRBJ2-3; the match to TRBD2 covers 11 bases. The V gene end was trimmed by 5 bases and the J gene end by 6 bases; junction bases not matched to a gene: 7. This CDR3 has 15 residues. The germline CDR1 and CDR2 sequences are MNHEY and SVGEGT. CDR3 DNA: TGTGCCAGCAGTAAGGGACTAGCGGCTGCGGATACGCAGTATTTT. This encodes CASSKGLAAADTQYF.

The table lists this clonotype with a few counts. The CDR3 DNA sequence: TGTGCCAGCAGCGCAAGTCGGGGGGGACACTACAATGAGCAGTTCTTC. The encoded protein is CASSASRGGHYNEQFF. This chain joins TRBV7-6 and TRBJ2-1, with 8 nucleotides matching TRBD2. Germline CDR1 SGHVS, CDR2 FNYEAQ. V shed 5 bases and J 3 bases; nucleotides not matched to a gene: 9. The CDR3 has 16 residues. The full variable domain, its missing parts supplied by reference TRBV7-6 and TRBJ2-1, is GAGVSQSPRYKVTKRGQDVALRCDPISGHVSLYWYRQALGQGPEFLTYFNYEAQQDKSGLPNDRFSAERPEGSISTLTIQRTEQRDSAMYRCASSASRGGHYNEQFFGPGTRLTVL.

This clonotype came up many times. The CDR3 loop reads CASRDIGSYNEQFF. For the CDR3, the DNA is TGTGCCAGCAGGGACATAGGCTCCTACAATGAGCAGTTCTTC. The V call is TRBV7-9, the J call TRBJ2-1; D may be TRBD1 (5 bases). The V end was cut by 6 bases, the J end by 0 bases, with 9 bases between. The length of the CDR3 is 14 residues. In germline, CDR1 is SEHNR, CDR2 FQNEAQ (reference sequence).